The TCR beta chain described here comes from a study of OX40 agonist ivuxolimab in advanced cancers. The germline V gene encodes CDR1 SEHNR and CDR2 FQNEAQ (reference sequence). Deletions cut 3 bases from V and 6 bases from J, with 9 bases between. The length of the CDR3 is 12 residues. Only in-frame clones appear in the TCRdb table, and some are missing; sequencing was by immunoSEQ multiplex PCR. The sample holds roughly 48,000 clones, about four fifths seen once. The chain recombines TRBV7-9 with TRBJ2-7; D may be TRBD1 or TRBD2 (5 bases each). The sample consisted of CD4+ or CD8+ T cells sorted from blood, taken in a trial of the OX40 agonist ivuxolimab. The origin of this receptor is an adult with an advanced solid tumor such as melanoma, head and neck, liver or kidney cancer. CDR3 loop: CASSFPGTEQYF. The CDR3 DNA reads as TGTGCCAGCAGCTTCCCTGGGACCGAGCAGTACTTC.